This T cell receptor (beta chain) appears in the sequencing data of a study of blood T cells in healthy people across ages. Turning to this clonotype: Its antigen is as yet unknown.

Next came a second PCR, run for 7 to 11 cycles, which used a sample-barcoded 5' primer along with a J-beta primer mix. Via MiXCR, TCRdb re-called the 5' RACE reads, giving one row per CDR3 protein. The table has hundreds of thousands of distinct CDR3 sequences, roughly 26% seen once; the top ten hold 3%. Overall study results and limits: While age rose, TCR beta diversity per million T cells dropped in a roughly linear way.

The CDR3 sequence is 12 residues long. The germline CDR1 and CDR2 sequences are SQVTM and ANQGSEA. The ends were cut back, 5 bases at V and 3 bases at J, with 11 bases in the middle. This sample also appeared in a second study, on T cells of mothers and their children.

Material for sequencing was blood. The sequence was collected from a boy younger than 18 in good health. The chain employs TRBV29-1 and TRBJ2-7, with no clear D. The CDR3 nucleotides read TGCAGCGTTCGAAAGGCCGGCTACGAGCAGTACTTC. Its protein product is CSVRKAGYEQYF.